Presented here are 5 T cell receptor beta chains from one specimen sequenced in a study of siplizumab effects on memory and regulatory T cells. Repertoires were generated with immunoSEQ multiplex PCR, while TCRdb's copy carries only in-frame clones and drops some. The profile covers 100,000 to 120,000 clones, with roughly 91% appearing a single time and less than 0.35% taken by the ten largest. The sequenced sample consisted of CD4+ T cells sorted from blood. Receptor source: a human donor in good health.

To note about this clone: Other nucleotide sequences from this sample produce the same CDR3. This chain connects TRBV7-9 to TRBJ1-5, with a possible D match to TRBD1 (6 bases). CDR3 length: 14 residues. CDR1 and CDR2 (germline): SEHNR, FQNEAQ (reference sequence). V gave up 0 bases and J gave up 4 bases, with 7 bases separating them. CDR3 coding DNA: TGTGCCAGCAGCTTAGCGGGGGCTAATCAGCCCCAGCATTTT. Its protein is CASSLAGANQPQHF. The entire variable domain, with the rest obtained from reference TRBV7-9 and TRBJ1-5, is as follows: DTGVSQNPRHKITKRGQNVTFRCDPISEHNRLYWYRQTLGQGPEFLTYFQNEAQLEKSRLLSDRFSAERPKGSFSTLEIQRTEQGDSAMYLCASSLAGANQPQHFGDGTRLSIL.

V usage is TRBV5-1 and J usage is TRBJ1-4, with 7 bases that match TRBD1. The germline V gene has CDR1 SGHRS and CDR2 YFSETQ. The CDR3 covers 14 residues. The ends lost 5 bases at V and 8 bases at J; junction bases unmatched: 9. The CDR3 DNA sequence: TGCGCCAGCAGTTACGGCGGACAGGACGAAAAACTGTTTTTT. Protein product: CASSYGGQDEKLFF.

This clone came up a few times. The rearrangement links TRBV18 to TRBJ2-7; maybe TRBD1 (6 bases). Germline CDR1 is KGHSH and CDR2 is LQKENI. The CDR3 runs 16 residues. Trimming pared 1 base from V and 0 bases from J, leaving 13 bases between. The CDR3: CASSPLPTGLSYEQYF. The DNA of the CDR3 is TGTGCCAGCTCACCACTTCCGACAGGCCTCTCCTACGAGCAGTACTTC.

The chain carries TRBV6-1 and TRBJ1-2; TRBD1 is a possible D gene (6 bases). CDR3 length equals 15 residues. Trimming took off 1 base at V and 1 base at J, with 10 bases between the two ends. CDR1 and CDR2 from the germline V gene are MNHNS and SASEGT. The CDR3, as DNA: TGTGCCAGCAGTGAAGGCTGGACAGATAACTATGGCTACACCTTC. It is translated as CASSEGWTDNYGYTF.

The gene calls are TRBV27 and TRBJ2-4; 12 positions match TRBD1. This CDR3 contains 18 residues. Trimming cost V 5 bases and J 0 bases; bases outside gene matches: 8. Germline lookup yields CDR1 MNHEY and CDR2 SMNVEV (reference sequence). In DNA, the CDR3 is TGTGCCAGCAGTGCCGGGACAGGGGGCCAACTAGCCAAAAACATTCAGTACTTC. This codes for CASSAGTGGQLAKNIQYF.